Detailed here is one T cell receptor (beta chain). This CDR3 contains 15 residues. The germline V and J ends were trimmed by 3 bases and 5 bases, with 17 bases remaining between them. Germline-derived CDR1 and CDR2 are SGHNT and YYREEE (reference sequence). This sample stems from a study of shared clonotypes between healthy human individuals. Deep-level settings were used for running the assay. In the original workflow: Junction-only sequences without quality scores came from ImmunoSEQ, so filtering differed. Sequencing used immunoSEQ multiplex PCR; TCRdb keeps in-frame clones, though not all of them. D and trimming were read from the DNA, whereas the V and J calls and clone size are those reported in that table. The table includes nearly 2 million clones, over 85% detected once. Terminally differentiated effector memory CD45RA+ cells were left out of the naive CD8 fraction, which was CD45RO-negative and positively selected for CCR7.

Material for sequencing was naive CD8+ T cells sorted from blood. The chain carries TRBV5-4 and TRBJ1-2; D is perhaps TRBD1 (6 bases). The receptor's source is a man in his late teens or twenties in good health. The CDR3 sequence: CASSWEETGHYGYTF. The CDR3 bases are TGTGCCAGCAGCTGGGAAGAGACAGGTCATTATGGCTACACCTTC.